Sequencing of this T cell receptor (beta chain) was carried out in a study of identical twins. This clonotype was seen a few times. What it recognizes is unknown. Each CDR3 protein is one row after TCRdb ran MiXCR on the 5' RACE reads. Altogether about 920,000 distinct CDR3 sequences are present, about 12% being singletons, with the ten largest covering under 2%. Healthy Caucasians alone served as donors. Overall study findings and caveats: Compared with models, monozygotic twins showed more out-of-frame TCR alpha sharing. Conclusions were based on cross-sectional statistical analysis, without following the same donors.

This same sample was also taken into another study, of yellow fever vaccine responses in identical twins.

The TCR was taken from a woman aged 18-29 years in good health. Specimen: PBMCs.

CDR3 region: CASSAAGTGMGNTIYF. Written as DNA, the CDR3 is TGTGCCAGCAGCGCCGCCGGGACAGGGATGGGAAACACCATATATTTT. This rearrangement joins TRBV7-6 to TRBJ1-3; 9 nucleotides agree with TRBD1. Trimming took 5 bases from V and 4 from J; bases not matched to a gene: 9. This CDR3 contains 16 residues. The germline V gene has CDR1 SGHVS and CDR2 FNYEAQ.